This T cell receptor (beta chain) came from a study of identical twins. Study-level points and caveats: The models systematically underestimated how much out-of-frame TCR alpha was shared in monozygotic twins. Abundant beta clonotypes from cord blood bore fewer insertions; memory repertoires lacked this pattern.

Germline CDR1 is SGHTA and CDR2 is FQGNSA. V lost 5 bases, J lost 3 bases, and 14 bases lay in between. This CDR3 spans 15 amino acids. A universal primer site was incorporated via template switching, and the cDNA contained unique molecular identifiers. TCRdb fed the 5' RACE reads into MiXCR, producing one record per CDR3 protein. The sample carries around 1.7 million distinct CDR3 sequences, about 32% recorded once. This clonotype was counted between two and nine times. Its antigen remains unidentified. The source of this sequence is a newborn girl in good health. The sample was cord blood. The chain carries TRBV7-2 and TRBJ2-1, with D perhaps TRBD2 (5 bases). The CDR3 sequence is CASSADFSIYNEQFF. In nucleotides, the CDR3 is TGTGCCAGCAGCGCGGACTTTTCGATCTACAATGAGCAGTTCTTC.